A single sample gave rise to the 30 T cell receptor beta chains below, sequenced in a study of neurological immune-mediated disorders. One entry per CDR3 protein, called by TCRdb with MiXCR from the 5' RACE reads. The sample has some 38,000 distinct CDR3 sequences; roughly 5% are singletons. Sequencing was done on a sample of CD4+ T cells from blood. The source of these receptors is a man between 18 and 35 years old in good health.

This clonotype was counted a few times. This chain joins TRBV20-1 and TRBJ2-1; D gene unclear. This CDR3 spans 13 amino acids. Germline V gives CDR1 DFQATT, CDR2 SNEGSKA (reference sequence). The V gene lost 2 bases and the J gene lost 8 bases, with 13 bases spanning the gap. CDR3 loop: CSARLSTWDEQFF. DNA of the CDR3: TGCAGTGCTAGACTCAGTACCTGGGATGAGCAGTTCTTC.

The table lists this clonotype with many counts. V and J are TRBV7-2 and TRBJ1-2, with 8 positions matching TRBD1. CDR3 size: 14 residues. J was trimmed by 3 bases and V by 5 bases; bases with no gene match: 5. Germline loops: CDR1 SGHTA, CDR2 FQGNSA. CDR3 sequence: CASSGRQGYYGYTF. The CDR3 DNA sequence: TGTGCCAGCAGCGGACGACAGGGGTACTATGGCTACACCTTC.

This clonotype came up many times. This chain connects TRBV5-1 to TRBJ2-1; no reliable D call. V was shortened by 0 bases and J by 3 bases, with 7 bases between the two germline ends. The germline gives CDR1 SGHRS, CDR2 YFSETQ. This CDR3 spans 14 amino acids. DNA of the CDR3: TGCGCCAGCAGCTTGGACCTCCTCTACAATGAGCAGTTCTTC. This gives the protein CASSLDLLYNEQFF.

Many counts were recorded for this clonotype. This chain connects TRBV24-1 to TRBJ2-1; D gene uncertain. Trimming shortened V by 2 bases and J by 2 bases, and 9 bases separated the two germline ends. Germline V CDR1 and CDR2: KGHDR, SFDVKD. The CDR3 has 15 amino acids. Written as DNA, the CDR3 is TGTGCCACCAGTGATTCAGTCGAGACCTACAATGAGCAGTTCTTC. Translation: CATSDSVETYNEQFF.

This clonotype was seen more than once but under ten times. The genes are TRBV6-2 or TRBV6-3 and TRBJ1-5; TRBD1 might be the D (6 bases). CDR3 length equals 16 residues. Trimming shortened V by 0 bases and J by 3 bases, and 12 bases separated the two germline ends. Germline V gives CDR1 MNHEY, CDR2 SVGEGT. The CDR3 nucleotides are TGTGCCAGCAGTTACTCGGGCAGGGGATCCAATCAGCCCCAGCATTTT. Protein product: CASSYSGRGSNQPQHF.

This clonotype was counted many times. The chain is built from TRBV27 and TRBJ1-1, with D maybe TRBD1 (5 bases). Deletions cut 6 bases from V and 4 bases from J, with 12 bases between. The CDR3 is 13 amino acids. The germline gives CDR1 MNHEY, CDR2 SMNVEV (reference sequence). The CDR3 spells CASSWWGGTEAFF. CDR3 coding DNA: TGTGCCAGCAGCTGGTGGGGGGGCACTGAAGCTTTCTTT.

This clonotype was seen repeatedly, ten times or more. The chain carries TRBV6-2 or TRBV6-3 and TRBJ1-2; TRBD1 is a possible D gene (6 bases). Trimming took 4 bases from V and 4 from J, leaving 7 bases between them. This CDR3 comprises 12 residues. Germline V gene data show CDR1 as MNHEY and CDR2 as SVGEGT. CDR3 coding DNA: TGTGCCAGCAGTTCGACAGGCTATGGCTACACCTTC. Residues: CASSSTGYGYTF.

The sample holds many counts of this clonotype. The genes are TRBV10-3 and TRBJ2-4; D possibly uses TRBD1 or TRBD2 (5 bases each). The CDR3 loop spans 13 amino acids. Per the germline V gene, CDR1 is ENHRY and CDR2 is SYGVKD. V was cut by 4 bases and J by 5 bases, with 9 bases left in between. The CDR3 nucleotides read TGTGCCATCAGTGGTGGGGGACAAAACATTCAGTACTTC. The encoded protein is CAISGGGQNIQYF.

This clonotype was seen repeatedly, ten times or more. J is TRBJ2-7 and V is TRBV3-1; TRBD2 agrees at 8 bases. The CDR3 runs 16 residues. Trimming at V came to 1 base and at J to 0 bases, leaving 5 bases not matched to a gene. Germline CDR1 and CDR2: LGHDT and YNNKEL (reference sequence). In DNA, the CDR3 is TGTGCCAGCAGCCAAGGGTCGGGAGGGAACTCCTACGAGCAGTACTTC. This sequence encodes CASSQGSGGNSYEQYF.

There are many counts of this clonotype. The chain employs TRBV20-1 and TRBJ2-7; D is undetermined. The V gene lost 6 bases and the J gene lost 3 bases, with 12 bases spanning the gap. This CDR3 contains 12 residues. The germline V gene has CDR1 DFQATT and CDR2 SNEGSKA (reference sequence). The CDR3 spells CSATDPDYEQYF. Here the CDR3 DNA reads TGCAGTGCAACAGACCCGGACTACGAGCAGTACTTC.

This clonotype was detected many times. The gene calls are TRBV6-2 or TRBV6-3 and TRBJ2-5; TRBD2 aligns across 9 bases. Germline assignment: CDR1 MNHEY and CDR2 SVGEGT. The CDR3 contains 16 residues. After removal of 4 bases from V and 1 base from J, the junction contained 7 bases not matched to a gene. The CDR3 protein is CASSSLAGLSQETQYF. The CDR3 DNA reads TGTGCCAGCAGTTCTCTAGCGGGGCTATCCCAAGAGACCCAGTACTTC.

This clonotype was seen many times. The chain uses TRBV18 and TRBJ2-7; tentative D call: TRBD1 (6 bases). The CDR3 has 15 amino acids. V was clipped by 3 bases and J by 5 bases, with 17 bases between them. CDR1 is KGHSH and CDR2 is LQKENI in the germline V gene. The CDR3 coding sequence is TGTGCCAGCTCACCTCGTGTAGGGGGATACGACGAGCAGTACTTC. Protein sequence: CASSPRVGGYDEQYF.

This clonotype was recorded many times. The CDR3 is CSAPPGGPGGEQYF. As DNA, the CDR3 is TGCAGTGCCCCCCCCGGGGGCCCTGGGGGCGAGCAGTACTTC. This chain connects TRBV20-1 to TRBJ2-7; D may correspond to TRBD1 or TRBD2 (6 bases each). The CDR3 is made up of 14 amino acids. The germline gives CDR1 DFQATT, CDR2 SNEGSKA (reference sequence). Trimming left V 6 bases short and J 6 bases short, with 21 bases between.

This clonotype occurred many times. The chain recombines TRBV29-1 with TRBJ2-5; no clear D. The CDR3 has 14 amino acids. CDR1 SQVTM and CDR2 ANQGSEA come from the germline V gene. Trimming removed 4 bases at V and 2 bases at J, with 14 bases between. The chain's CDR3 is CSVAWVLHQETQYF. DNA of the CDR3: TGCAGCGTTGCCTGGGTCCTGCATCAAGAGACCCAGTACTTC.

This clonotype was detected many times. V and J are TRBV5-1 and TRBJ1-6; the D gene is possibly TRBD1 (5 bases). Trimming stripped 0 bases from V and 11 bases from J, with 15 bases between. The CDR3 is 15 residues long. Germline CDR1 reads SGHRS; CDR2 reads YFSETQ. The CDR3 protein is CASSLVGPEGTPLHF. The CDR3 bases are TGCGCCAGCAGCTTGGTGGGGCCGGAGGGAACACCCCTCCACTTT. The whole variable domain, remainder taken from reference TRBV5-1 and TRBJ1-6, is KAGVTQTPRYLIKTRGQQVTLSCSPISGHRSVSWYQQTPGQGLQFLFEYFSETQRNKGNFPGRFSGRQFSNSRSEMNVSTLELGDSALYLCASSLVGPEGTPLHFGNGTRLTVT.

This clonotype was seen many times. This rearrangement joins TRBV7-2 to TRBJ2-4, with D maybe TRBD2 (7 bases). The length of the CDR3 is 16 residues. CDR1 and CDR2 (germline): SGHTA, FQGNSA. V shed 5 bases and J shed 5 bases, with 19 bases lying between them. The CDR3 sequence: CASSLVTGGPQNIQYF. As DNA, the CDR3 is TGTGCCAGCAGCCTCGTTACGGGGGGCCCCCAAAACATTCAGTACTTC.

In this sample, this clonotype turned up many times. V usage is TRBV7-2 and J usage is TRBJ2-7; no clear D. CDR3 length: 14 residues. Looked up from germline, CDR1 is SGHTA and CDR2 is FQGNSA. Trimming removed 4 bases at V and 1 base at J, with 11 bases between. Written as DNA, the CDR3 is TGTGCCAGCAGCTCCAAAACGACATCCTACGAGCAGTACTTC. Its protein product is CASSSKTTSYEQYF. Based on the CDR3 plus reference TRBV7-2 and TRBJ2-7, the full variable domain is GAGVSQSPSNKVTEKGKDVELRCDPISGHTALYWYRQSLGQGLEFLIYFQGNSAPDKSGLPSDRFSAERTGGSVSTLTIQRTQQEDSAVYLCASSSKTTSYEQYFGPGTRLTVT.

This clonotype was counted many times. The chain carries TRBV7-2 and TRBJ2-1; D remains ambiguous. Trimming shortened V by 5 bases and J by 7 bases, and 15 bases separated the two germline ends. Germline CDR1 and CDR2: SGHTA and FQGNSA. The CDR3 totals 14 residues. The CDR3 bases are TGTGCCAGCAGCCCCAGCAGGCTAGTAAATGAGCAGTTCTTC. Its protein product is CASSPSRLVNEQFF.

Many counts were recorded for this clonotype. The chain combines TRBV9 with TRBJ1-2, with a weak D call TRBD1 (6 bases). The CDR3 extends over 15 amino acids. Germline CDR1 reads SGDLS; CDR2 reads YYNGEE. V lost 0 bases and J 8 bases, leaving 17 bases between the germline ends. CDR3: CASSVDDGRGVGYTF. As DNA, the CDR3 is TGTGCCAGCAGCGTAGACGACGGCAGGGGAGTAGGCTACACCTTC.

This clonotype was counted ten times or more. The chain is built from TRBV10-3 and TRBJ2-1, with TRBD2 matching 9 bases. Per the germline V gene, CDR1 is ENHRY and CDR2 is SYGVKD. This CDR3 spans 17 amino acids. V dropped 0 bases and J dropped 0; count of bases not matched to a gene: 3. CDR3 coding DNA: TGTGCCATCAGTGAGTCTCTAGCGGGGAGCTCCTACAATGAGCAGTTCTTC. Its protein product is CAISESLAGSSYNEQFF.

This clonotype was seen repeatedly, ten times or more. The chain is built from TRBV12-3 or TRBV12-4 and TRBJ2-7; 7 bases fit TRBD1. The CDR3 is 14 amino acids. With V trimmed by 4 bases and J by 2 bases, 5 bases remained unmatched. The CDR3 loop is CASSSGGATYEQYF. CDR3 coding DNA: TGTGCCAGCAGTTCAGGGGGTGCGACCTACGAGCAGTACTTC.

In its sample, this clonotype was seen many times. For the CDR3, the DNA is TGTGCCAGCAGTTTAAGGGGGGGGGGCTCAGATACGCAGTATTTT. This sequence encodes CASSLRGGGSDTQYF. The chain uses TRBV12-3 or TRBV12-4 and TRBJ2-3; a possible D gene is TRBD2 (7 bases). The CDR3 has 15 amino acids. The germline V and J ends were trimmed by 2 bases and 4 bases, with 13 bases remaining between them.

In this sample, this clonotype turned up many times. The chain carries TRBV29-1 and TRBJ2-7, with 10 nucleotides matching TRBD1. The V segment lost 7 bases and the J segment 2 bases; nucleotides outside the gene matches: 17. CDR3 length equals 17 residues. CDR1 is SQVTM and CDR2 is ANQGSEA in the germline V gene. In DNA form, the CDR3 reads TGCAGCGCGCCGGCTGGACAGGGGGATGGTAGAACCTACGAGCAGTACTTC. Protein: CSAPAGQGDGRTYEQYF.

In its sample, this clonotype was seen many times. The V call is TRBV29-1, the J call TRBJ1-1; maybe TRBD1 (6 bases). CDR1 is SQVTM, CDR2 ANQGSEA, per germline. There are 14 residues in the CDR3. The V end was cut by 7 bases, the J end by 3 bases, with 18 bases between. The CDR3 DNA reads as TGCAGCGCCAGGACAGCCCGTGGCGACACTGAAGCTTTCTTT. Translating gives CSARTARGDTEAFF.

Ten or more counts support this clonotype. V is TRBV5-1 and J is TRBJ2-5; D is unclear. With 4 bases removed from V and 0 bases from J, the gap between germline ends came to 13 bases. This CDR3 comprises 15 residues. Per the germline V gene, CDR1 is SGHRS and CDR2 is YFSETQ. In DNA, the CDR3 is TGCGCCAGCAGCCGGCCGCGGAGCGACCAAGAGACCCAGTACTTC. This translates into CASSRPRSDQETQYF. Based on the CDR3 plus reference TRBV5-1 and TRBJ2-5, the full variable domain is KAGVTQTPRYLIKTRGQQVTLSCSPISGHRSVSWYQQTPGQGLQFLFEYFSETQRNKGNFPGRFSGRQFSNSRSEMNVSTLELGDSALYLCASSRPRSDQETQYFGPGTRLLVL.

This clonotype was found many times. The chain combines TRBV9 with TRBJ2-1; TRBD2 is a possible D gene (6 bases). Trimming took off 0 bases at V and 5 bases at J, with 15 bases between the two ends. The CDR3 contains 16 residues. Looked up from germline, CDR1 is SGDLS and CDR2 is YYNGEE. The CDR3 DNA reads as TGTGCCAGCAGCGTAGTGGTGGGGGGATTAAACAATGAGCAGTTCTTC. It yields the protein CASSVVVGGLNNEQFF.

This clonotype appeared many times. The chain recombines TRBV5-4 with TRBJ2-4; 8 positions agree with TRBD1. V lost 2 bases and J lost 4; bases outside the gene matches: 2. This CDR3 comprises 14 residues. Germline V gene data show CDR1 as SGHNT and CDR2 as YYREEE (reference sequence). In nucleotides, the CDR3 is TGTGCCAGCAGCTTTCAGGGGGCAAAAAACATTCAGTACTTC. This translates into CASSFQGAKNIQYF. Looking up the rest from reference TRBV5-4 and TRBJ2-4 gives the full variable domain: ETGVTQSPTHLIKTRGQQVTLRCSSQSGHNTVSWYQQALGQGPQFIFQYYREEENGRGNFPPRFSGLQFPNYSSELNVNALELDDSALYLCASSFQGAKNIQYFGAGTRLSVL.

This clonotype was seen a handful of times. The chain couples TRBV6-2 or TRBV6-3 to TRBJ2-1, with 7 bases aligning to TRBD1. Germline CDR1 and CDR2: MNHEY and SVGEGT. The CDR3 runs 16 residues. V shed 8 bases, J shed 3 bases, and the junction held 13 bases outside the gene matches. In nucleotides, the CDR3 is TGTGCCAGCCTCGGGGTGGGACAGCCTTTCTACAATGAGCAGTTCTTC. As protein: CASLGVGQPFYNEQFF.

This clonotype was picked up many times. DNA of the CDR3: TGCAGTGCTAGTCACGGCAGCTACACAGATACGCAGTATTTT. Translating gives CSASHGSYTDTQYF. V usage is TRBV20-1 and J usage is TRBJ2-3; D unresolved. The CDR3 runs to 14 residues. CDR1 DFQATT and CDR2 SNEGSKA come from the germline V gene (reference sequence). The V and J ends lost 3 bases and 2 bases respectively, with 12 bases between them.

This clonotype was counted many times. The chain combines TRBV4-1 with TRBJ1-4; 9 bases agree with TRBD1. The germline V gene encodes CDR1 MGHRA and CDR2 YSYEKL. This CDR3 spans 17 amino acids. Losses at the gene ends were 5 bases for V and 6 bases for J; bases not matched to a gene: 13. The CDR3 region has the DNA TGCGCCAGCAGCACTCAACAGGGGGCGCGTCTTCATGAAAAACTGTTTTTT. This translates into CASSTQQGARLHEKLFF.